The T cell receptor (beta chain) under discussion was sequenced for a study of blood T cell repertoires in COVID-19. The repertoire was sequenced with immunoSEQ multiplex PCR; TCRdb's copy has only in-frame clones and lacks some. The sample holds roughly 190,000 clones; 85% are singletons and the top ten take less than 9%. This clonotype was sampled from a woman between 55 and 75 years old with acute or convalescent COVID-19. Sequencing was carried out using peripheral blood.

The CDR3 sequence: CASNLRDYSNEQFF. The CDR3 coding sequence is TGTGCCAGCAACCTCCGAGACTATTCAAATGAGCAGTTCTTC. This chain links TRBV2 with TRBJ2-1, with a weak D call TRBD2 (5 bases). The CDR3 covers 14 residues. Trimming removed 7 bases at V and 7 bases at J, with 17 bases between. The germline gives CDR1 SNHLY, CDR2 FYNNEI.